Below, 32 T cell receptor beta chains from the same sample are listed, as sequenced in a study of identical twins. In TCRdb, the 5' RACE reads were re-called with MiXCR into one record per CDR3 protein. The sample lists about 890,000 distinct CDR3 sequences, 9% to 15% seen once, with around 1.6% in the top ten. These data were likewise used in another study, on yellow fever vaccine responses in identical twins.

Sequenced: PBMCs. Source of these receptors: a woman younger than 30 in good health.

V is TRBV12-3 or TRBV12-4 and J is TRBJ1-5; perhaps TRBD1 as D (5 bases). CDR3 length equals 17 residues. V dropped 4 bases and J dropped 3 bases, with 19 bases sitting between them. CDR3 protein: CASSSHFMGQNNQPQHF. The CDR3 DNA sequence: TGTGCCAGCAGTTCTCATTTTATGGGGCAGAACAATCAGCCCCAGCATTTT.

The rearrangement joins TRBV5-1 to TRBJ2-5, with 7 bases that match TRBD2. Germline V gene data show CDR1 as SGHRS and CDR2 as YFSETQ. The CDR3 loop spans 14 amino acids. V shed 1 base and J 5 bases; nucleotides not matched to a gene: 5. CDR3 loop: CASSLSRGEETQYF. Here the CDR3 DNA reads TGCGCCAGCAGCTTGTCTCGGGGGGAGGAGACCCAGTACTTC. Combining the CDR3 with reference TRBV5-1 and TRBJ2-5 gives the whole variable domain KAGVTQTPRYLIKTRGQQVTLSCSPISGHRSVSWYQQTPGQGLQFLFEYFSETQRNKGNFPGRFSGRQFSNSRSEMNVSTLELGDSALYLCASSLSRGEETQYFGPGTRLLVL.

This chain joins TRBV28 and TRBJ2-1; the D gene is possibly TRBD2 (6 bases). The V gene lost 7 bases and the J gene lost 7 bases, with 20 bases spanning the gap. Looked up from germline, CDR1 is MDHEN and CDR2 is SYDVKM. This CDR3 has 15 residues. CDR3 region: CASTGVPVGGNEQFF. As DNA, the CDR3 is TGTGCCAGCACCGGGGTCCCAGTTGGGGGGAATGAGCAGTTCTTC.

This sequence joins TRBV5-5 and TRBJ2-6; the match to TRBD1 covers 8 bases. Germline loops: CDR1 SGHKS, CDR2 YYEKEE (reference sequence). The CDR3 covers 16 residues. Trimming removed 4 bases from V and 2 bases from J; junction bases left unmatched: 5. In DNA form, the CDR3 reads TGTGCCAGCAGCATGTCGACAGGGGCTGGGGCCAACGTCCTGACTTTC. Translating gives CASSMSTGAGANVLTF.

To note about this clonotype: A much larger clone differs from this one at a single base, so this may be a read error. This chain uses TRBV3-1 with TRBJ2-2, with D possibly being TRBD2 (5 bases). This CDR3 has 15 amino acids. CDR1 and CDR2 (germline): LGHDT, YNNKEL (reference sequence). V gave up 4 bases and J gave up 4 bases, with 13 bases separating them. The CDR3 DNA follows: TGTGCCAGCAGCCGAAGTGGAGGTGGCACCGGGGAGCTGTTTTTT. This encodes CASSRSGGGTGELFF.

The V call is TRBV3-1, the J call TRBJ1-2, with a weak D call TRBD1 (6 bases). Germline V gives CDR1 LGHDT, CDR2 YNNKEL (reference sequence). Trimming shortened V by 6 bases and J by 4 bases, and 15 bases separated the two germline ends. There are 14 residues in the CDR3. CDR3 in amino acids: CASSSGTKSYGYTF. As DNA, the CDR3 is TGTGCCAGCAGTTCCGGGACAAAAAGCTATGGCTACACCTTC.

The genes are TRBV20-1 and TRBJ2-7; 12 bases map to TRBD2. The CDR3 runs 14 residues. Unmatched junction bases numbered 4, after V lost 5 bases and J lost 2 bases. Germline CDR1 reads DFQATT; CDR2 reads SNEGSKA (reference sequence). The CDR3 sequence is CSAQLAGGPYEQYF. In DNA, the CDR3 is TGCAGTGCTCAACTAGCGGGAGGCCCCTACGAGCAGTACTTC.

This clonotype was observed a few times. The chain combines TRBV13 with TRBJ1-1; perhaps TRBD1 as D (6 bases). Germline assignment: CDR1 PRHDT and CDR2 FYEKMQ (reference sequence). This CDR3 has 14 amino acids. Trimming shortened V by 5 bases and J by 4 bases, and 14 bases separated the two germline ends. CDR3 in DNA: TGTGCCAGCAGCGAACAGGGCGAGGGCACTGAAGCTTTCTTT. The encoded protein is CASSEQGEGTEAFF. The full variable domain, rest sourced from reference TRBV13 and TRBJ1-1, is AAGVIQSPRHLIKEKRETATLKCYPIPRHDTVYWYQQGPGQDPQFLISFYEKMQSDKGSIPDRFSAQQFSDYHSELNMSSLELGDSALYFCASSEQGEGTEAFFGQGTRLTVV.

This clonotype has a single count. The gene calls are TRBV5-6 and TRBJ2-3; D unclear. Germline V lookup: CDR1 SGHDT, CDR2 YYEEEE. This CDR3 comprises 17 residues. The ends were cut back, 1 base at V and 4 bases at J, with 19 bases in the middle. In DNA, the CDR3 is TGTGCCAGCAGCTTGTTTGGTGGAAATCAAGGAGCAGATACGCAGTATTTT. It codes for CASSLFGGNQGADTQYF.

This clonotype was counted many times. The chain employs TRBV29-1 and TRBJ1-2; D not resolved. V gave up 0 bases and J gave up 4 bases, with 9 bases separating them. The CDR3 is 13 amino acids. Germline V CDR1 and CDR2: SQVTM, ANQGSEA. CDR3 region: CSVEEGTIYGYTF. The CDR3 DNA reads as TGCAGCGTTGAAGAAGGCACCATCTATGGCTACACCTTC.

Many counts were recorded for this clonotype. V and J are TRBV4-1 and TRBJ1-1; D gene unclear. The V and J ends lost 5 bases and 4 bases respectively, with 11 bases between them. CDR3 length: 13 residues. Germline-derived CDR1 and CDR2 are MGHRA and YSYEKL. The CDR3 coding sequence is TGCGCCAGCAGCTTATCTTCGGTCACTGAAGCTTTCTTT. Translated: CASSLSSVTEAFF.

This clonotype appeared a few times. The gene calls are TRBV15 and TRBJ2-5; tentatively, D is TRBD2 (5 bases). CDR3 size: 13 residues. The germline CDR1 and CDR2 sequences are LNHNV and YYDKDF (reference sequence). V dropped 6 bases and J dropped 4 bases, with 12 bases sitting between them. The CDR3 region is CATSERVPETQYF. CDR3 coding DNA: TGTGCCACCAGTGAGAGGGTTCCAGAGACCCAGTACTTC.

The chain combines TRBV20-1 with TRBJ2-5; unclear D gene. From germline, CDR1 is DFQATT and CDR2 SNEGSKA (reference sequence). CDR3 length: 11 residues. V lost 6 bases and J lost 7, with 12 bases in between. CDR3 in amino acids: CSAGALGTQYF. The DNA for the CDR3 is TGCAGTGCAGGAGCCTTAGGGACCCAGTACTTC.

The table lists this clonotype with many counts. V gene TRBV2 combines with J gene TRBJ1-1; D remains unclear. Germline V gives CDR1 SNHLY, CDR2 FYNNEI. This CDR3 is 14 amino acids long. Trimming removed 3 bases at V and 1 base at J, with 9 bases between. In nucleotides, the CDR3 is TGTGCCAGCAGTGAGAGACACTCGAACACTGAAGCTTTCTTT. Protein: CASSERHSNTEAFF.

This clonotype was counted a few times. CDR3 sequence (DNA): TGTGCCATCAGTCCTACCGACGGTAACACTGAAGCTTTCTTT. It specifies CAISPTDGNTEAFF. This sequence joins TRBV10-3 and TRBJ1-1, with D unresolved. V was cut by 5 bases and J by 2 bases, with 12 bases left in between. Germline CDR1 ENHRY, CDR2 SYGVKD. This CDR3 is 14 amino acids long.

There are a few counts of this clonotype. The CDR3 spells CASSVKIFNTEAFF. In nucleotides, the CDR3 is TGTGCCAGCAGTGTGAAAATATTCAACACTGAAGCTTTCTTT. The genes are TRBV27 and TRBJ1-1; the D is unclear. Trimming took 5 bases from V and 2 from J, leaving 12 bases between them. The CDR3 covers 14 residues. CDR1 is MNHEY and CDR2 is SMNVEV in the germline V gene (reference sequence).

The chain links TRBV6-1 to TRBJ2-5; TRBD1 matches at 7 bases. Per the germline V gene, CDR1 is MNHNS and CDR2 is SASEGT. The CDR3 spans 14 residues. Losses at the gene ends were 6 bases for V and 4 bases for J; bases not matched to a gene: 8. The CDR3 spells CASSANRGLETQYF. The CDR3 nucleotides are TGTGCCAGCAGCGCCAACAGGGGTTTAGAGACCCAGTACTTC.

This clonotype showed up just a few times. The gene calls are TRBV20-1 and TRBJ2-3; no reliable D call. Deletions cut 2 bases from V and 0 bases from J, with 9 bases between. The germline CDR1 and CDR2 sequences are DFQATT and SNEGSKA (reference sequence). This CDR3 has 14 residues. The CDR3 is CSARFSDSTDTQYF. The CDR3 DNA reads as TGCAGTGCTAGATTCTCGGATAGCACAGATACGCAGTATTTT.

The rearrangement links TRBV6-6 to TRBJ1-5, with 8 bases aligning to TRBD1. CDR1 is MNHNY, CDR2 SVGAGI, per germline (reference sequence). V lost 6 bases and J lost 14; bases outside the gene matches: 9. This CDR3 is built from 12 residues. The CDR3 sequence is CASSPGQGHKHF. The CDR3, as DNA: TGTGCCAGCAGCCCCGGACAGGGCCACAAGCATTTT.

This clonotype was seen a few times. The rearrangement joins TRBV6-5 to TRBJ2-7; the D is unclear. This CDR3 has 14 residues. V was trimmed by 0 bases and J by 7 bases, leaving 13 bases between them. Germline V CDR1 and CDR2: MNHEY, SVGAGI. The CDR3 loop reads CASSYSSLVGEQYF. CDR3 DNA sequence: TGTGCCAGCAGTTACTCGAGTTTGGTGGGGGAGCAGTACTTC.

The chain has TRBV6-1 and TRBJ1-1, with D perhaps TRBD1 (5 bases). V was shortened by 7 bases and J by 2 bases, with 11 bases between the two germline ends. CDR3 length: 13 residues. The germline gives CDR1 MNHNS, CDR2 SASEGT. Here the CDR3 DNA reads TGTGCCAGCACCCTGACAGAAAACACTGAAGCTTTCTTT. The encoded protein is CASTLTENTEAFF.

The chain links TRBV4-1 to TRBJ2-2, with TRBD2 matching over 12 bases. CDR3 size: 18 residues. V gave up 1 base and J gave up 9 bases; unmatched junction bases: 12. Germline CDR1 reads MGHRA; CDR2 reads YSYEKL. In DNA, the CDR3 is TGCGCCAGCAGCCAAGGACCCACCCGGCTAGCGGGAGGGAGGGAGCTGTTTTTT. This sequence encodes CASSQGPTRLAGGRELFF.

The chain has TRBV11-2 and TRBJ2-1, with 9 bases matching TRBD2. Germline assignment: CDR1 SGHAT and CDR2 FQNNGV. J gave up 4 bases and V 5 bases, and 9 bases lay outside the gene matches. The CDR3 covers 16 residues. Written as DNA, the CDR3 is TGTGCCAGCAGCCTGAGGCTAGCGGGGATTTACAATGAGCAGTTCTTC. The encoded protein is CASSLRLAGIYNEQFF.

This clonotype showed up just a few times. The CDR3 region is CASSQDFTGELFF. CDR3 bases: TGTGCCAGCAGCCAGGACTTTACGGGGGAGCTGTTTTTT. The genes are TRBV12-3 or TRBV12-4 and TRBJ2-2, with D possibly matching TRBD2 (5 bases). V gave up 6 bases and J gave up 8 bases, with 13 bases separating them. The CDR3 is 13 amino acids.

The J gene is TRBJ1-2, the V gene TRBV20-1; D not resolved. The CDR3 sequence is 14 residues long. Trimming removed 3 bases at V and 5 bases at J, with 16 bases between. Germline V lookup: CDR1 DFQATT, CDR2 SNEGSKA (reference sequence). This chain's CDR3 is CSASRSQHGYGYTF. In nucleotides, the CDR3 is TGCAGTGCTAGCCGATCCCAGCACGGGTATGGCTACACCTTC.

This clonotype was recorded at least ten times. The chain couples TRBV12-3 or TRBV12-4 to TRBJ2-5; D is uncertain. The CDR3 has 13 amino acids. V lost 3 bases to trimming and J lost 4 bases, with 9 bases between them. Here the CDR3 reads CASSFAGRETQYF. The CDR3 coding sequence is TGTGCCAGCAGTTTCGCAGGACGAGAGACCCAGTACTTC.

This clonotype was picked up many times. The CDR3 here is CAQKVGTAYEQYV. In DNA form, the CDR3 reads TGTGCCCAAAAGGTCGGGACAGCCTACGAGCAGTACGTC. The chain combines TRBV10-3 with TRBJ2-7; 7 bases match TRBD1. Germline-derived CDR1 and CDR2 are ENHRY and SYGVKD. With V trimmed by 11 bases and J by 2 bases, 9 bases remained unmatched. The CDR3 totals 13 residues.

This clonotype appeared many times. The V and J genes are TRBV12-3 or TRBV12-4 and TRBJ1-1, with D unclear. Trimming left V 3 bases short and J 0 bases short, with 8 bases between. The CDR3 spans 14 residues. CDR3 bases: TGTGCCAGCAGTTTCCCCGGTATGAACACTGAAGCTTTCTTT. It is translated as CASSFPGMNTEAFF.

The chain recombines TRBV5-1 with TRBJ1-2, with TRBD1 identical over 7 bases. J gave up 6 bases and V 0 bases, and 11 bases lay outside the gene matches. The V gene's germline CDR1 is SGHRS and CDR2 YFSETQ. The length of the CDR3 is 16 residues. CDR3 amino acids: CASSLGGQYRLDGYTF. CDR3 sequence (DNA): TGCGCCAGCAGCTTGGGGGGACAGTATCGGCTAGATGGCTACACCTTC.

This clonotype was seen only a few times. The rearrangement links TRBV14 to TRBJ1-1; D possibly corresponds to TRBD1 (5 bases). Germline V gives CDR1 SGHDN, CDR2 FVKESK. With 0 bases removed from V and 1 base from J, the gap between germline ends came to 12 bases. The CDR3 spans 16 residues. This CDR3 reads CASSQDKGTWNTEAFF. The CDR3 DNA reads TGTGCCAGCAGCCAAGATAAAGGGACGTGGAACACTGAAGCTTTCTTT.

This clonotype was recorded a few times. This chain joins TRBV5-5 and TRBJ2-7; TRBD2 is a possible D gene (6 bases). V shed 4 bases and J shed 7 bases, with 15 bases lying between them. CDR3 length equals 13 residues. The germline CDR1 and CDR2 sequences are SGHKS and YYEKEE (reference sequence). This chain's CDR3 is CASSPLLAGEQYF. The CDR3 DNA reads as TGTGCCAGCAGCCCCTTACTCGCGGGGGAGCAGTACTTC.

This clonotype was counted between two and nine times. This chain uses TRBV12-3 or TRBV12-4 with TRBJ2-3; D gene uncertain. The ends were cut back, 5 bases at V and 8 bases at J, with 11 bases in the middle. The CDR3 consists of 12 residues. CDR3 sequence (DNA): TGTGCCAGCAGTATAGGATCGGGTACGCAGTATTTT. Amino acids: CASSIGSGTQYF.